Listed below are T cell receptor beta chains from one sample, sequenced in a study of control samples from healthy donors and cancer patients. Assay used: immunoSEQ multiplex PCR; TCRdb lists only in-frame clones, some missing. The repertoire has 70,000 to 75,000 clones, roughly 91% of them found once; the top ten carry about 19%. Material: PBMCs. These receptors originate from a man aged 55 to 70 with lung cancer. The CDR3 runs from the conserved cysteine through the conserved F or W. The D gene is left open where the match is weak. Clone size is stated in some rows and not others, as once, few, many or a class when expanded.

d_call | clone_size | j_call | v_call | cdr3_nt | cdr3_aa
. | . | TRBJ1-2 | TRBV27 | TGTGCCAGCAGTTTATTGCCAGGGACCAACTATGGCTACACCTTC | CASSLLPGTNYGYTF
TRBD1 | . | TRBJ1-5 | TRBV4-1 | TGCGCCAGCAGACCCACTACAGGGGATCAGCCCCAGCATTTT | CASRPTTGDQPQHF
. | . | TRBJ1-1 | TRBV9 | TGTGCCAGCAGCGGACAGATAGGACGGCCGAACACTGAAGCTTTCTTT | CASSGQIGRPNTEAFF
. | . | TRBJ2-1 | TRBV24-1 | TGTGCCACCAGTGGGGACGGTTACAATGAGCAGTTCTTC | CATSGDGYNEQFF
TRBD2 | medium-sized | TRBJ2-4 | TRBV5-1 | TGCGCCAGCAGCTTGGCGGGAGTTGGGAGCGGGACGGACATTCAGTACTTC | CASSLAGVGSGTDIQYF
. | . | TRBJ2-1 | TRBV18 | TGTGCCAGCTCACCGATGTTTGCCTCCTCCTACAATGAGCAGTTCTTC | CASSPMFASSYNEQFF
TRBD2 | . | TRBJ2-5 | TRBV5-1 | TGCGCCAGCAGCTTCTTTGGTAGCGGGGGCCAAGAGACCCAGTACTTC | CASSFFGSGGQETQYF
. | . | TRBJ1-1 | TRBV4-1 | TGCGCCAGCAGCCAAGGGGCAGCCAACACTGAAGCTTTCTTT | CASSQGAANTEAFF
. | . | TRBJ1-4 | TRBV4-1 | TGCGCCAGCAGCCAAGTCCGGGACAATAATGAAAAACTGTTTTTT | CASSQVRDNNEKLFF
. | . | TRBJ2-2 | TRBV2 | TGTGCCAGCAGTGAAAAATCTCGCAGGGCCACCGGGGAGCTGTTTTTT | CASSEKSRRATGELFF
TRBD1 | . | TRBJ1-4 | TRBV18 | TGTGCCAGCTCACTTGGACAGGGGGCCCTGTCTGAAAAACTGTTTTTT | CASSLGQGALSEKLFF
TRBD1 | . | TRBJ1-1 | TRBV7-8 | TGTGCCAGCAGCTTTGCAGGGGGAGTGAACACTGAAGCTTTCTTT | CASSFAGGVNTEAFF
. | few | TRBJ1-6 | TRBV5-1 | TGCGCCAGCAGCCCCAGTGGGGGTTTCGGGAGTTCACCCCTCCACTTT | CASSPSGGFGSSPLHF
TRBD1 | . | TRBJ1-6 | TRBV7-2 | TGTGCCAGCAGCTTAGAAATCGGACAGGGCCCTGGTGTTTCACCCCTCCACTTT | CASSLEIGQGPGVSPLHF
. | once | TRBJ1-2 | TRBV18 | TGTGCCAGCTCAAACGGACCTAACTATGGCTACACCTTC | CASSNGPNYGYTF
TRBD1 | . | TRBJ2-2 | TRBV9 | TGTGCCAGCAGCGTAGCTCCGGAACAGGGGATCACCGGGGAGCTGTTTTTT | CASSVAPEQGITGELFF
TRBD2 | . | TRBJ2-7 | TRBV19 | TGTGCCAGTATTCCGGGGGGTTGGTACGAGCAGTACTTC | CASIPGGWYEQYF
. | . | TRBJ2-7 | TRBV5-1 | TGCGCCAGCAGCCCATTGGGAGACAGTTCCTACGAGCAGTACTTC | CASSPLGDSSYEQYF
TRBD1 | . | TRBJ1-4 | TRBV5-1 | TGCGCCAGCAGCTTTTCCGGGACAGCCCAACGCTATAATGAAAAACTGTTTTTT | CASSFSGTAQRYNEKLFF
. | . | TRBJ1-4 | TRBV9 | TGTGCCAGCAGCGCAGGACACGCCAATGAAAAACTGTTTTTT | CASSAGHANEKLFF
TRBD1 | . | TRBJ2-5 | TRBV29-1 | TGCAGCGTCATAACTCTTTCGACAGGGGGAGAGACCCAGTACTTC | CSVITLSTGGETQYF
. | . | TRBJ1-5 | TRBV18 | TGTGCCAGCTCACCCATGCCTGGACAGCCCCAGCATTTT | CASSPMPGQPQHF
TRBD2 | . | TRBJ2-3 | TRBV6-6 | TGTGCCAGCAGTTACTTGGGGAGGGACGGAGATACGCAGTATTTT | CASSYLGRDGDTQYF
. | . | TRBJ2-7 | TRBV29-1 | TGCAGCGTTGAGGGGTCGGCCTACGAGCAGTACTTC | CSVEGSAYEQYF
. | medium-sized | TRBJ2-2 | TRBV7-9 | TGTGCCAGCAGCTCGCCCACCGGGGAGCTGTTTTTT | CASSSPTGELFF
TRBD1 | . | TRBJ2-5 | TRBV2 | TGTGCCAGCAGTGAGGGACAGGGCTGGGGAGAGACCCAGTACTTC | CASSEGQGWGETQYF
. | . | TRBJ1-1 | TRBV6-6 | TGTGCCAGCAGTTACGACAGGCCCAAGGGAGCTTTCTTT | CASSYDRPKGAFF
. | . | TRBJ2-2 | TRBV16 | TGTGCCAGCAGCCAATTCGGGTCAACCGGGGAGCTGTTTTTT | CASSQFGSTGELFF
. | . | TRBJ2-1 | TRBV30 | TGTGCCTGGAGTGTCGGTTACTACAATGAGCAGTTCTTC | CAWSVGYYNEQFF
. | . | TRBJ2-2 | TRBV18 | TGTGCCAGCTCACCACGGCAGGGTGACACCGGGGAGCTGTTTTTT | CASSPRQGDTGELFF
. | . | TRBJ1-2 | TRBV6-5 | TGTGCCAGCAGTTACTCGTGGGGGAACGGCTACACCTTC | CASSYSWGNGYTF
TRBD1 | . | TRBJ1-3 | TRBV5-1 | TGCGCCAGCAGCTTGGTGGGACAGGGGGACACCATATATTTT | CASSLVGQGDTIYF